Shown below are 25 T cell receptor beta chains from a single sample sequenced in a study of blood T cell repertoires in COVID-19. Produced via immunoSEQ multiplex PCR; TCRdb's table is partial and in-frame only. The data contain 300,000 to 400,000 clones, roughly 90% of them singletons. Sequencing was carried out using PBMCs or T cells enriched from blood (not recorded which). The receptors stem from a man aged 55 to 70 who had recovered from COVID-19.

V usage is TRBV18 and J usage is TRBJ2-1; 8 bases align to TRBD2. Germline V CDR1 and CDR2: KGHSH, LQKENI. This CDR3 is 16 amino acids long. With V trimmed by 3 bases and J by 6 bases, 10 bases remained unmatched. The DNA of the CDR3 is TGTGCCAGCTCACCGAGACTAGCGAATGCCGCCAATGAGCAGTTCTTC. Protein product: CASSPRLANAANEQFF.

This clone was found once. The chain recombines TRBV5-1 with TRBJ2-7, with D maybe TRBD1 (6 bases). The germline V gene encodes CDR1 SGHRS and CDR2 YFSETQ. The CDR3 sequence is 14 residues long. The ends were cut back, 4 bases at V and 6 bases at J, with 17 bases in the middle. CDR3 amino acids: CASSPDSLVGEQYF. In DNA, the CDR3 is TGCGCCAGCAGCCCGGACAGCCTAGTTGGCGAGCAGTACTTC.

The chain carries TRBV5-5 and TRBJ1-3, with 9 bases fitting TRBD1. J lost 4 bases, V lost 4 bases, and 9 bases had no gene match. Looked up from germline, CDR1 is SGHKS and CDR2 is YYEKEE (reference sequence). The CDR3 loop spans 16 amino acids. The CDR3 sequence: CASSLGQGVGGNTIYF. CDR3 nucleotides: TGTGCCAGCAGCCTGGGACAGGGAGTGGGAGGAAACACCATATATTTT.

The J gene is TRBJ2-7, the V gene TRBV4-1; TRBD2 might be the D (6 bases). V was pared by 1 base and J by 2 bases, with 18 bases between. The CDR3 is made up of 17 amino acids. Germline CDR1 and CDR2: MGHRA and YSYEKL. This CDR3 reads CASSQGVSPEGTYEQYF. The CDR3 DNA follows: TGCGCCAGCAGCCAAGGGGTGTCGCCGGAGGGGACCTACGAGCAGTACTTC.

The CDR3 loop reads CATSRHRDKTYEQYF. The CDR3, as DNA: TGTGCCACCAGCAGGCACCGGGACAAAACCTACGAGCAGTACTTC. This chain joins TRBV15 and TRBJ2-7; a possible D gene is TRBD1 (6 bases). This CDR3 region has 15 residues. With 3 bases removed from V and 2 bases from J, the gap between germline ends came to 14 bases. Per the germline V gene, CDR1 is LNHNV and CDR2 is YYDKDF (reference sequence).

The J gene is TRBJ2-5, the V gene TRBV5-6; 8 positions agree with TRBD1. Germline V gene sequence: CDR1 SGHDT, CDR2 YYEEEE. Losses at the gene ends were 4 bases for V and 3 bases for J; bases not matched to a gene: 5. The CDR3 is made up of 14 amino acids. CDR3 in DNA: TGTGCCAGCAGCCGGACAGGGATCGAAGAGACCCAGTACTTC. Translated, it gives CASSRTGIEETQYF.

The chain couples TRBV5-1 to TRBJ1-1; D remains ambiguous. Trimming stripped 1 base from V and 0 bases from J, with 4 bases between. The CDR3 covers 13 residues. Germline assignment: CDR1 SGHRS and CDR2 YFSETQ. CDR3 sequence (DNA): TGCGCCAGCAGCTTGTCTTTGAACACTGAAGCTTTCTTT. Protein product: CASSLSLNTEAFF.

The gene calls are TRBV7-2 and TRBJ2-5, with 10 bases that match TRBD1. The trim removed 5 bases at V and 5 bases at J, leaving 8 bases unmatched. Germline V gene sequence: CDR1 SGHTA, CDR2 FQGNSA. The CDR3 totals 15 residues. CDR3: CASSIGTGVGETQYF. Written as DNA, the CDR3 is TGTGCCAGCAGCATCGGGACAGGGGTAGGGGAGACCCAGTACTTC.

This clone showed up just once. The genes are TRBV7-9 and TRBJ1-4, with D unresolved. Germline V CDR1 and CDR2: SEHNR, FQNEAQ (reference sequence). The CDR3 has 13 residues. V was clipped by 2 bases and J by 5 bases, with 6 bases between them. CDR3 in amino acids: CASSLSRNEKLFF. The CDR3 DNA is TGTGCCAGCAGCTTATCCAGGAATGAAAAACTGTTTTTT.

This clone was found once. The rearrangement uses TRBV12-5 and TRBJ2-2, with 9 bases that match TRBD1. CDR3 length: 14 residues. The V and J ends lost 7 bases and 4 bases, in that order; junction bases with no gene match: 4. Germline values: CDR1 LGHNT, CDR2 FRNRAP. In DNA, the CDR3 is TGTGCTAGTGAACAGGGGGCTATCACCGGGGAGCTGTTTTTT. This encodes CASEQGAITGELFF.

The V gene is TRBV7-6, the J gene TRBJ2-2, with TRBD1 matching 7 bases. CDR3 size: 16 residues. J was trimmed by 3 bases and V by 1 base; bases with no gene match: 5. Germline V gene lookup returns CDR1 SGHVS and CDR2 FNYEAQ. CDR3 region: CASSLVWTGDTGELFF. Here the CDR3 DNA reads TGTGCCAGCAGCTTAGTCTGGACAGGAGACACCGGGGAGCTGTTTTTT.

Points on this clone: This likely comes from a read error, as the CDR3 has no conserved phenylalanine or tryptophan at its end. No DNA is shown, since the ends of the CDR3 on it are uncertain; the CDR3 is the one TCRdb lists. V usage is TRBV6-1 and J usage is TRBJ1-1; the tabulated D call, TRBD1, remains unverified against the DNA. The CDR3 totals 12 residues, both ends included. The germline CDR1 and CDR2 sequences are MNHNS and SASEGT. CDR3 sequence: CASSEGTGELLS.

The CDR3 sequence is CASSQERGLNYGYTF. The CDR3 DNA is TGCGCCAGCAGCCAAGAGCGCGGGTTGAACTATGGCTACACCTTC. The chain carries TRBV4-1 and TRBJ1-2; D remains unclear. Germline CDR1 is MGHRA and CDR2 is YSYEKL. CDR3 length: 15 residues. The germline V and J ends were trimmed by 0 bases and 2 bases, with 10 bases remaining between them.

The rearrangement links TRBV5-4 to TRBJ2-7; 7 bases match TRBD1. V dropped 3 bases and J dropped 0; count of bases not matched to a gene: 3. Germline lookup yields CDR1 SGHNT and CDR2 YYREEE (reference sequence). CDR3 length: 14 amino acids. The CDR3 DNA sequence: TGTGCCAGCAGCTCACAGGGGAGCTCCTACGAGCAGTACTTC. It specifies CASSSQGSSYEQYF.

The chain has TRBV4-1 and TRBJ1-6, with TRBD1 as a possible D gene (5 bases). The CDR3 extends over 16 amino acids. The V gene lost 4 bases and the J gene lost 12 bases, with 22 bases spanning the gap. Looked up from germline, CDR1 is MGHRA and CDR2 is YSYEKL. CDR3 loop: CASSRELGQGLVPLHF. CDR3 DNA: TGCGCCAGCAGCCGAGAATTGGGGCAGGGTCTTGTACCCCTCCACTTT.

The chain combines TRBV7-8 with TRBJ2-2; 13 positions match TRBD2. Trimming took 5 bases from V and 7 from J; bases not matched to a gene: 7. Germline V gene sequence: CDR1 SGHVS, CDR2 FQNEAQ. The length of the CDR3 is 16 residues. This chain's CDR3 is CASSQGTSGKGGELFF. As DNA, the CDR3 is TGTGCCAGCAGCCAGGGGACTAGCGGGAAAGGCGGGGAGCTGTTTTTT.

V and J are TRBV4-2 and TRBJ2-5; TRBD2 is a possible D gene (5 bases). Germline V gene lookup returns CDR1 LGHNA and CDR2 YNFKEQ. V lost 4 bases and J 2 bases, leaving 11 bases between the germline ends. The CDR3 is made up of 14 amino acids. DNA of the CDR3: TGTGCCAGCAGCCGGACTTTTAAGCAAGAGACCCAGTACTTC. Protein: CASSRTFKQETQYF.

This clone was seen more than once but under ten times. This sequence joins TRBV2 and TRBJ1-1; no clear D. The germline CDR1 and CDR2 sequences are SNHLY and FYNNEI. The ends were cut back, 7 bases at V and 5 bases at J, with 8 bases in the middle. CDR3 length: 11 amino acids. The DNA for the CDR3 is TGTGCCAGCACGGTAACGACTGAAGCTTTCTTT. Encoded protein: CASTVTTEAFF.

The rearrangement joins TRBV28 to TRBJ1-2, with 7 bases identical to TRBD1. The V gene's germline CDR1 is MDHEN and CDR2 SYDVKM. This CDR3 has 14 residues. V lost 3 bases to trimming and J lost 3 bases; unmatched junction nucleotides: 4. The CDR3 nucleotides are TGTGCCAGCAGTTTCTCCGACAGGGACTATGGCTACACCTTC. It encodes CASSFSDRDYGYTF.

V gene TRBV6-2 or TRBV6-3 combines with J gene TRBJ1-2; 9 bases line up with TRBD1. In germline, CDR1 is MNHEY, CDR2 SVGEGT. With 3 bases clipped from V and 4 bases from J, the junction kept 12 bases outside the gene matches. CDR3 length: 17 residues. The CDR3 coding sequence is TGTGCCAGCAGTTATCGGAGGACAGGGGTTCAGGTCTATGGCTACACCTTC. It specifies CASSYRRTGVQVYGYTF.

The chain links TRBV9 to TRBJ1-4; D is perhaps TRBD1 (5 bases). Deletions cut 0 bases from V and 8 bases from J, with 11 bases between. The CDR3 runs 14 residues. The germline V gene has CDR1 SGDLS and CDR2 YYNGEE. CDR3 protein: CASSVEGAGEKLFF. In DNA, the CDR3 is TGTGCCAGCAGCGTAGAAGGGGCGGGGGAAAAACTGTTTTTT.

The gene calls are TRBV27 and TRBJ2-1; 10 bases are a match to TRBD2. Germline CDR1 reads MNHEY; CDR2 reads SMNVEV (reference sequence). The CDR3 totals 15 residues. The junction had 3 bases not matched to a gene; V was cut back by 4 bases and J by 3 bases. The chain's CDR3 is CASSYASGGYNEQFF. CDR3 DNA: TGTGCCAGCAGTTATGCTAGCGGGGGCTACAATGAGCAGTTCTTC.

This chain connects TRBV18 to TRBJ2-1; TRBD2 might be the D (6 bases). This CDR3 has 17 amino acids. From germline, CDR1 is KGHSH and CDR2 LQKENI. The V end lost 1 base, the J end lost 1 base, and 14 bases lay between the germline ends. In DNA, the CDR3 is TGTGCCAGCTCACCACTCCCATCGACTAGTTCCTACAATGAGCAGTTCTTC. Protein sequence: CASSPLPSTSSYNEQFF. The full variable domain, with the rest looked up from reference TRBV18 and TRBJ2-1, is NAGVMQNPRHLVRRRGQEARLRCSPMKGHSHVYWYRQLPEEGLKFMVYLQKENIIDESGMPKERFSAEFPKEGPSILRIQQVVRGDSAAYFCASSPLPSTSSYNEQFFGPGTRLTVL.

This clone was found once. The genes are TRBV15 and TRBJ1-2; D uncertain. This CDR3 comprises 15 residues. In germline, CDR1 is LNHNV, CDR2 YYDKDF (reference sequence). Between the trimmed V and J ends, which lost 0 bases and 0 bases, there was a span of 8 bases. The CDR3 DNA is TGTGCCACCAGCAGAGATGTGGCTGCTAACTATGGCTACACCTTC. Its translation: CATSRDVAANYGYTF.

This sequence joins TRBV7-3 and TRBJ1-2; weak D call: TRBD1 (5 bases). With 5 bases removed from V and 4 bases from J, the gap between germline ends came to 14 bases. Germline CDR1 reads SGHTA; CDR2 reads FQGTGA. The CDR3 loop spans 14 amino acids. Written as DNA, the CDR3 is TGTGCCAGCAGCGCCGATCCGACAGCCTATGGCTACACCTTC. Translated, it gives CASSADPTAYGYTF.